The sequence of this T cell receptor beta chain was determined in a study of blood T cells in healthy people across ages. Looking at the study overall: Template-switching capture recovered about one barcoded beta molecule per two T cells.

As for this clonotype: A much larger clone differs by one base, so this may be a read error.

Combining a sample-barcoded 5' primer with a J-beta primer mix, a second PCR ran for about 6 to 12 cycles. Every single cDNA molecule received a tag from a template-switch adaptor with 12 random nucleotides. One entry per CDR3 protein results from TCRdb running MiXCR on the 5' RACE reads. The table shows roughly 800,000 distinct CDR3 sequences, with 53% occurring only once. Germline V lookup: CDR1 SQVTM, CDR2 ANQGSEA. The CDR3 length is 13 residues. Sequencing was performed on blood. The chain joins TRBV29-1 to TRBJ2-1; 8 bases line up with TRBD1. The TCR originated in an elderly man in good health. As DNA, the CDR3 is TGCAGCGTTCCGCCAACAGGGGGGATTGAGCGGTTCTTC. Translation gives CSVPPTGGIERFF.